What follows is one T cell receptor beta chain and its context. The antigen remains unidentified. The sample comes from a study of Ad26.COV2.S vaccination and SARS-CoV-2 variants. The CDR3 loop spans 13 amino acids. The germline gives CDR1 KGHDR, CDR2 SFDVKD. The V gene lost 9 bases and the J gene lost 6 bases, with 15 bases spanning the gap. Broader study findings: For non-spike TCRs, breadth in vaccine recipients resembled that in placebo recipients.

The method was immunoSEQ multiplex PCR; TCRdb's version includes in-frame clones alone and lacks a portion of them. The data contain more than 150,000 clones, 70% to 90% of them singletons. The clonotype originates from a human donor who had recovered from COVID-19. The chain has TRBV24-1 and TRBJ2-3; tentatively, D is TRBD2 (6 bases). The sequences come from peripheral blood, collected after recovery from COVID-19. The CDR3 coding sequence is TGTGCCACCCGAAATGGGGGGTTGGATACGCAGTATTTT. Translation: CATRNGGLDTQYF.